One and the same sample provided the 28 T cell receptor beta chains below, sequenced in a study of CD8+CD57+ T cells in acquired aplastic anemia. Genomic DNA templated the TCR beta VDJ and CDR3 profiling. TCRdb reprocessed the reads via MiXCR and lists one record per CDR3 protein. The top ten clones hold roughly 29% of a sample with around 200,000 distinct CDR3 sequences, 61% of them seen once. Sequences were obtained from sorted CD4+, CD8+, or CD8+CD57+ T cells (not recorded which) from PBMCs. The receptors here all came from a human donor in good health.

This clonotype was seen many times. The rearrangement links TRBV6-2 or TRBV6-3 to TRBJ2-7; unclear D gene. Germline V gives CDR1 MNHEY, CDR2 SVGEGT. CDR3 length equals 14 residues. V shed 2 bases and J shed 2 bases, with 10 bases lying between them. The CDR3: CASSYPDTTYEQYF. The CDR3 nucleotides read TGTGCCAGCAGTTACCCCGACACTACCTACGAGCAGTACTTC.

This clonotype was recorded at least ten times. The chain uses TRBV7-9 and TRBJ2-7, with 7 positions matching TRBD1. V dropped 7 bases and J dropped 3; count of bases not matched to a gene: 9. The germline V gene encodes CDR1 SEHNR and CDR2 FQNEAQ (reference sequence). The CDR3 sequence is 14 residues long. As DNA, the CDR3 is TGTGCCAGCACCTCTACGCGACAGGGCTACGAGCAGTACTTC. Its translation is CASTSTRQGYEQYF.

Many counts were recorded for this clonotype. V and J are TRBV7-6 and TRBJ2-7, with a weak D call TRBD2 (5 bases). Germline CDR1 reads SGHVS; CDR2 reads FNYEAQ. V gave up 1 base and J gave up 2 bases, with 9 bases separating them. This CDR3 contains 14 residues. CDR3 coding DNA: TGTGCCAGCAGCTTAGAGGTGGAGGCCTACGAGCAGTACTTC. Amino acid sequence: CASSLEVEAYEQYF.

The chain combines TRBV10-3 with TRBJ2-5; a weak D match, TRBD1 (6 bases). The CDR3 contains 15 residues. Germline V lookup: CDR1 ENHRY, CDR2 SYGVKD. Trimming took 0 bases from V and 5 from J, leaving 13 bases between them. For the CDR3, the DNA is TGTGCCATCAGTGAGTCTGGGACACGTACTGAGACCCAGTACTTC. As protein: CAISESGTRTETQYF.

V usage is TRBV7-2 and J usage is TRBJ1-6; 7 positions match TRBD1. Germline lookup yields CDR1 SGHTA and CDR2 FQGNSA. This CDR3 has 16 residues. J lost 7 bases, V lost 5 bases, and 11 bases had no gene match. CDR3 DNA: TGTGCCAGCAGCCAGCCTAGGGACAGTTCAAATTCACCCCTCCACTTT. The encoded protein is CASSQPRDSSNSPLHF.

CDR3: CASSLATSGATQYF. The CDR3 nucleotides read TGTGCCAGCAGCTTAGCGACTAGCGGGGCTACGCAGTATTTT. The V gene is TRBV7-8, the J gene TRBJ2-3, with 11 bases identical to TRBD2. V trimming: 0 bases; J trimming: 8 bases; junction bases outside the gene matches: 1. Germline CDR1 and CDR2: SGHVS and FQNEAQ. The CDR3 is made up of 14 amino acids.

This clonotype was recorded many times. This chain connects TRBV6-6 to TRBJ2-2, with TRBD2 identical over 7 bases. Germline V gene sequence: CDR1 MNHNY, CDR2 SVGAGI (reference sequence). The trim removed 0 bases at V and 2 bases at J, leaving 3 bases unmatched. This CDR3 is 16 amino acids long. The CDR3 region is CASSYSSGGNTGELFF. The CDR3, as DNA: TGTGCCAGCAGTTACTCGTCGGGAGGCAACACCGGGGAGCTGTTTTTT.

The CDR3: CASSQDPEPGGNEQFF. CDR3 DNA: TGTGCCAGCAGCCAGGACCCGGAGCCAGGTGGGAATGAGCAGTTCTTC. The genes are TRBV9 and TRBJ2-1; D is unresolved. The V gene lost 4 bases and the J gene lost 7 bases, with 21 bases spanning the gap. Germline V gives CDR1 SGDLS, CDR2 YYNGEE. This CDR3 has 16 residues.

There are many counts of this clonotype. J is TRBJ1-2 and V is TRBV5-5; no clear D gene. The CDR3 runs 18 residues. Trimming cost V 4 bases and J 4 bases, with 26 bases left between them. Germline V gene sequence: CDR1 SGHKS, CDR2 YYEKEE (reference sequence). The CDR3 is CASSPGGSDGLIAYGYTF. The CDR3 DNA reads TGTGCCAGCAGCCCCGGCGGCAGCGACGGTCTTATAGCCTATGGCTACACCTTC.

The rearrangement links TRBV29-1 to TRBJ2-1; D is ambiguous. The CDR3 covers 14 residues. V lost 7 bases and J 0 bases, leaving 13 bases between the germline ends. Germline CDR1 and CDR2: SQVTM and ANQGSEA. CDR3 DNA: TGCAGCGCCCCGACGCCGAGCTCCTACAATGAGCAGTTCTTC. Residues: CSAPTPSSYNEQFF.

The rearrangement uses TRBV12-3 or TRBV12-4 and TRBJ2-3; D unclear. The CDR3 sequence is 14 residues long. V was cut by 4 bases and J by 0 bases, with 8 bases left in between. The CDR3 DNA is TGTGCCAGCAGTTCGCGACGGAGCACAGATACGCAGTATTTT. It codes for CASSSRRSTDTQYF.

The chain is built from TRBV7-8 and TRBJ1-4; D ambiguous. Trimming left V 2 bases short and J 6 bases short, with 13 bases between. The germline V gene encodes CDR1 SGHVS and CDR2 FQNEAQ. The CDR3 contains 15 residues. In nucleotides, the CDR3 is TGTGCCAGCAGCTTAAAGTGGGCTATAGATGAAAAACTGTTTTTT. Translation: CASSLKWAIDEKLFF.

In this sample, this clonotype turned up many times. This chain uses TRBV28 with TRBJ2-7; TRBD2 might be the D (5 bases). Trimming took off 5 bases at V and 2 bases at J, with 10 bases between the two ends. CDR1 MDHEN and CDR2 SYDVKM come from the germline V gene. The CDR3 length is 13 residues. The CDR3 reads CASSPYGAYEQYF. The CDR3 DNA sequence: TGTGCCAGCAGTCCCTACGGGGCCTACGAGCAGTACTTC.

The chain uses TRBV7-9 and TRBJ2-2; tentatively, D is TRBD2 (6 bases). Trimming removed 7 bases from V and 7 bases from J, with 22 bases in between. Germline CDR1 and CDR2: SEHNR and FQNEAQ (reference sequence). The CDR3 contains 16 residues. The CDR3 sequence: CASTPGLRQHDGELFF. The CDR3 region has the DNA TGTGCCAGCACCCCGGGACTGCGTCAGCACGACGGGGAGCTGTTTTTT. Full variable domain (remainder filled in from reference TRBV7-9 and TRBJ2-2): DTGVSQNPRHKITKRGQNVTFRCDPISEHNRLYWYRQTLGQGPEFLTYFQNEAQLEKSRLLSDRFSAERPKGSFSTLEIQRTEQGDSAMYLCASTPGLRQHDGELFFGEGSRLTVL.

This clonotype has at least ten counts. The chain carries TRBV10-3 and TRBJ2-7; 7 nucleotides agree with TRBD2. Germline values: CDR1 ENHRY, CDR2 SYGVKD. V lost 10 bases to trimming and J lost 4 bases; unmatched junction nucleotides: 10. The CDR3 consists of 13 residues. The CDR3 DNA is TGTGCCACCCGGGAGGAGACGGAATACGAGCAGTACTTC. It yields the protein CATREETEYEQYF.

In nucleotides, the CDR3 is TGTGCCATCAGCGACAGGGACGAGCAGTACTTC. Translating gives CAISDRDEQYF. V gene TRBV10-3 combines with J gene TRBJ2-7; 7 bases map to TRBD1. The CDR3 has 11 residues. The trim removed 6 bases at V and 5 bases at J, leaving 1 base unmatched. Germline CDR1 is ENHRY and CDR2 is SYGVKD.

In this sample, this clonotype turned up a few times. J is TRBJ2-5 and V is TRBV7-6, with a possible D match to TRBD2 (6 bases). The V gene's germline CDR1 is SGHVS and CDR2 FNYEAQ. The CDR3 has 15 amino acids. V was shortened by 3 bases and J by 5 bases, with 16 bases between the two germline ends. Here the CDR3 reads CASSFYPGGLETQYF. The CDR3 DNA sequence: TGTGCCAGCAGCTTTTATCCTGGAGGGCTTGAGACCCAGTACTTC.

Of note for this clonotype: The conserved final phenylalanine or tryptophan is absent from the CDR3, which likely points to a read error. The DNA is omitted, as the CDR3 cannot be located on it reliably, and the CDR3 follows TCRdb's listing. The CDR3 sequence: CAISATDREHRYAVV. The chain couples TRBV10-3 to TRBJ2-3; the table calls TRBD1, which could not be checked here. Germline V gene data show CDR1 as ENHRY and CDR2 as SYGVKD. Both ends counted, the CDR3 spans 15 residues.

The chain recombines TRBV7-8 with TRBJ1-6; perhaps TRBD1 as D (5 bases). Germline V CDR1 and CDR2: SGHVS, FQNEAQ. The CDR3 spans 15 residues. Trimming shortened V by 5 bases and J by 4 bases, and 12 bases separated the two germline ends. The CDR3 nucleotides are TGTGCCAGCAGCCAGGGCGGGGATTATAATTCACCCCTCCACTTT. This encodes CASSQGGDYNSPLHF.

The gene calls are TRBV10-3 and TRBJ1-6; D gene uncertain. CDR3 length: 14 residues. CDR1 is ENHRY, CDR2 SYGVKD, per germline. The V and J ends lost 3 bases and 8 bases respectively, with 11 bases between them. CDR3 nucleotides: TGTGCCATCAGTGATTTGAGAGCAGATTCACCCCTCCACTTT. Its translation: CAISDLRADSPLHF.

This CDR3 reads CASSGSLGGNTQYF. The CDR3 region has the DNA TGTGCCAGTAGCGGGTCCCTCGGGGGGAATACGCAGTATTTT. The chain uses TRBV19 and TRBJ2-3; TRBD2 matches 7 bases. Germline CDR1 reads LNHDA; CDR2 reads SQIVND (reference sequence). The CDR3 totals 14 residues. The J segment lost 7 bases and the V segment lost 6 bases, leaving 10 bases of the junction unmatched.

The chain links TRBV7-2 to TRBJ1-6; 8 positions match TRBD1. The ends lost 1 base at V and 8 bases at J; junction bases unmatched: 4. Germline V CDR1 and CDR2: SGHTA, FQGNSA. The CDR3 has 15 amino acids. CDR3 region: CASSLETGVHSPLHF. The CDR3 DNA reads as TGTGCCAGCAGCTTAGAGACAGGGGTGCATTCACCCCTCCACTTT.

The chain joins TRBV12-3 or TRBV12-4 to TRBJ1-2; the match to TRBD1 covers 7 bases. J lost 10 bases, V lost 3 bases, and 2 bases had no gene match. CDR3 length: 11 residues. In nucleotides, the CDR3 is TGTGCCAGCAGTTTCGACAGGGTCTACACCTTC. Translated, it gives CASSFDRVYTF.

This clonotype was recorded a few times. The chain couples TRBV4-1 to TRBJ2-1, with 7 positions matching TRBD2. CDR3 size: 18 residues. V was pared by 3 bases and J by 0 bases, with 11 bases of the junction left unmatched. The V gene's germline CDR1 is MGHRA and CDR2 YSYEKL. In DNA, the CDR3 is TGCGCCAGCAGCCATTGGGCGATCCGGGAGGTCTCCTACAATGAGCAGTTCTTC. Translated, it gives CASSHWAIREVSYNEQFF.

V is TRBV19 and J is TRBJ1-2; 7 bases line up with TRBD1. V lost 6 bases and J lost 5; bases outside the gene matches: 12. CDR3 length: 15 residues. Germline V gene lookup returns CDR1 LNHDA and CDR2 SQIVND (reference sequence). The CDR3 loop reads CASSAREGARYGYTF. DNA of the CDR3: TGTGCCAGTAGCGCGAGGGAGGGGGCAAGGTATGGCTACACCTTC.

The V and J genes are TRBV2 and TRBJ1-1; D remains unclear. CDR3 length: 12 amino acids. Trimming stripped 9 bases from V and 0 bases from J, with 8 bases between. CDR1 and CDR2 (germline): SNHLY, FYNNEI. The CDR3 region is CARDGVNTEAFF. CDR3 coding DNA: TGTGCCAGGGACGGTGTGAACACTGAAGCTTTCTTT.

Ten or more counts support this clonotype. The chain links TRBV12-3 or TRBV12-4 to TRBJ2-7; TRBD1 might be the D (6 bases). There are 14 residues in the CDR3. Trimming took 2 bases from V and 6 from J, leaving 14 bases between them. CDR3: CASSLNAGEGEQYF. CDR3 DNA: TGTGCCAGCAGTTTAAACGCAGGGGAAGGCGAGCAGTACTTC.

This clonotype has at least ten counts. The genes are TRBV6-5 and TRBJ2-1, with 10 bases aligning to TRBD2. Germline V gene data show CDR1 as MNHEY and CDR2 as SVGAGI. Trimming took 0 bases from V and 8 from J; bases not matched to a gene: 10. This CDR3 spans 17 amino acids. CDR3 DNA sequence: TGTGCCAGCAGTTACTCGGGTAGCGGGGGGCCTGGGGATGAGCAGTTCTTC. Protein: CASSYSGSGGPGDEQFF.